This T cell receptor (beta chain) was retrieved from a study of cytomegalovirus exposure and HLA in healthy donors. The CDR3 loop spans 17 amino acids. The V end lost 0 bases, the J end lost 0 bases, and 13 bases lay between the germline ends. The germline CDR1 and CDR2 sequences are ENHRY and SYGVKD. 13 Jbeta primers and 60 Vbeta primers were used for the PCR. Assay: immunoSEQ multiplex PCR; the TCRdb copy retains only in-frame clones and omits some. The data contain more than 95,000 clones, 60% to 75% of them seen just once; the ten biggest clones take up 13% to 15%. The chain joins TRBV10-3 to TRBJ2-3; no definite D call. This TCR was recovered from a woman in her 70s in good health and CMV-seropositive. Sequenced sample: PBMCs. CDR3 coding DNA: TGTGCCATCAGTGAGTCGGAGATCCGCTCTAGCACAGATACGCAGTATTTT. Amino acids: CAISESEIRSSTDTQYF.